Following are 10 T cell receptor beta chains from one sample sequenced in a study of blood T cell repertoires in COVID-19. The method was immunoSEQ multiplex PCR; TCRdb's version includes in-frame clones alone and lacks a portion of them. The sample has some 170,000 clones; about 90% are singletons. The sequencing input was PBMCs or T cells enriched from blood (not recorded which). The receptor set was obtained from a human donor with acute COVID-19. The donor label of this sample is uncertain.

The chain recombines TRBV19 with TRBJ1-1, with D perhaps matching TRBD1 (6 bases). The germline CDR1 and CDR2 sequences are LNHDA and SQIVND (reference sequence). The length of the CDR3 is 16 residues. Trimming shortened V by 8 bases and J by 0 bases, and 19 bases separated the two germline ends. The CDR3 sequence is CASARWGPVMNTEAFF. The CDR3 DNA reads as TGTGCCAGTGCTCGCTGGGGGCCCGTGATGAACACTGAAGCTTTCTTT.

The V gene is TRBV12-5, the J gene TRBJ1-2, with TRBD1 matching 8 bases. This CDR3 has 14 residues. Germline lookup yields CDR1 LGHNT and CDR2 FRNRAP. Trimming removed 5 bases from V and 5 bases from J; junction bases left unmatched: 7. The CDR3 loop reads CASGGGQVIYGYTF. CDR3 nucleotides: TGTGCTAGTGGTGGGGGACAGGTCATTTATGGCTACACCTTC.

This chain uses TRBV5-1 with TRBJ2-2; 8 bases agree with TRBD2. This CDR3 has 13 amino acids. V trimming: 0 bases; J trimming: 10 bases; junction bases outside the gene matches: 2. CDR1 and CDR2 (germline): SGHRS, YFSETQ. The CDR3 DNA reads as TGCGCCAGCAGCTTGGCGGGGGGGATGGAGCTGTTTTTT. This codes for CASSLAGGMELFF.

J is TRBJ2-3 and V is TRBV2, with TRBD1 matching 10 bases. V shed 6 bases and J 5 bases; nucleotides not matched to a gene: 8. The CDR3 runs 15 residues. The germline V gene encodes CDR1 SNHLY and CDR2 FYNNEI. CDR3 amino acids: CASRPRTGGKDTQYF. CDR3 sequence (DNA): TGTGCCAGCAGGCCCCGGACAGGGGGTAAAGATACGCAGTATTTT.

This chain connects TRBV30 to TRBJ2-3, with D possibly TRBD2 on 6 matching bases. CDR1 GTSNPN and CDR2 SVGIG come from the germline V gene (reference sequence). CDR3 length: 14 residues. V lost 5 bases and J lost 0, with 12 bases in between. CDR3 residues: CAWEKEGSTDTQYF. The CDR3 DNA is TGTGCCTGGGAAAAGGAGGGAAGCACAGATACGCAGTATTTT.

The chain recombines TRBV19 with TRBJ1-6; D might be TRBD1 (5 bases). Germline loops: CDR1 LNHDA, CDR2 SQIVND (reference sequence). V lost 3 bases and J lost 8, with 11 bases in between. The CDR3 contains 14 residues. The CDR3, as DNA: TGTGCCAGTAGTATGGCGGGGGACCATTCACCCCTCCACTTT. Translated: CASSMAGDHSPLHF.

With regard to this clone: One end of the junction varies from germline; a read error may be responsible. The genes are TRBV14 and TRBJ2-4; possibly TRBD1 for D (5 bases). CDR1 SGHDN and CDR2 FVKESK come from the germline V gene. This CDR3 contains 13 residues. In DNA form, the CDR3 reads TGTGCCAGCAGCCAAGCAGAAGGGGCCCTTCAGCTCTTC. It codes for CASSQAEGALQLF.

The rearrangement joins TRBV7-9 to TRBJ1-1; no firm D call. V was clipped by 5 bases and J by 2 bases, with 3 bases between them. Germline assignment: CDR1 SEHNR and CDR2 FQNEAQ (reference sequence). The CDR3 contains 11 residues. This CDR3 reads CASSHNTEAFF. The DNA of the CDR3 is TGTGCCAGCAGCCATAACACTGAAGCTTTCTTT.

V is TRBV30 and J is TRBJ1-2; a weak D match, TRBD1 (6 bases). The ends were cut back, 4 bases at V and 4 bases at J, with 16 bases in the middle. The CDR3 is 14 amino acids. Germline assignment: CDR1 GTSNPN and CDR2 SVGIG (reference sequence). The CDR3 DNA is TGTGCCTGGAATCTGAAGGGGGTGTCCTATGGCTACACCTTC. This gives the protein CAWNLKGVSYGYTF.

The chain has TRBV5-8 and TRBJ2-7; D may be TRBD1 (5 bases). This CDR3 comprises 14 residues. The germline V gene has CDR1 SGHTS and CDR2 YDEGEE. Trimming shortened V by 2 bases and J by 4 bases, and 13 bases separated the two germline ends. DNA of the CDR3: TGTGCCAGCAGCTTCGGCGCAGGGCGGTACGAGCAGTACTTC. Protein: CASSFGAGRYEQYF.